The rows below give T cell receptor beta chains drawn from one sample of a study of blood T cell repertoires in COVID-19. Measured with immunoSEQ multiplex PCR; TCRdb has only the in-frame clones, and not every one. This sample carries 140,000 to 150,000 clones, more than 75% of them seen once, and the ten largest clones take around 4%. The sample taken for sequencing was peripheral blood. The receptors were sampled from a man aged 55 to 70 with acute or convalescent COVID-19. The CDR3 runs from the conserved cysteine through the conserved F or W. A D gene is named only where the DNA matches it firmly. Only some rows state a clone size, as once, few, many or a class for expanded clones.

CDR3	DNA	size	length	V	J	D
CASSFLAGGETQYF	TGCGCCAGCAGCTTCCTAGCAGGAGGGGAGACCCAGTACTTC	.	14	TRBV5-1	TRBJ2-5	.
CAAKTGGTEAFF	TGTGCCGCTAAAACAGGGGGCACTGAAGCTTTCTTT	.	12	TRBV10-3	TRBJ1-1	TRBD1
CASSPPTRISGNTIYF	TGTGCCAGCTCACCACCGACTCGGATCTCTGGAAACACCATATATTTT	.	16	TRBV18	TRBJ1-3	.
CASSESMREGQETQYF	TGCGCCAGCAGTGAGTCGATGAGGGAGGGCCAAGAGACCCAGTACTTC	.	16	TRBV10-1	TRBJ2-5	TRBD2
CASSPGQGEEKLFF	TGCGCCAGCAGCCCGGGACAGGGTGAAGAAAAACTGTTTTTT	.	14	TRBV5-1	TRBJ1-4	TRBD1
CASTRAGLQETQYF	TGTGCCAGCACCAGAGCGGGGCTACAAGAGACCCAGTACTTC	.	14	TRBV2	TRBJ2-5	TRBD2
CASSVGGANVLTF	TGTGCCAGCAGCGTTGGCGGGGCCAACGTCCTGACTTTC	once	13	TRBV9	TRBJ2-6	.
CASRQISGANVLTF	TGTGCCAGCAGACAGATCTCTGGGGCCAACGTCCTGACTTTC	.	14	TRBV6-5	TRBJ2-6	.
CASSYSLATDTQYF	TGTGCCAGCAGTTACTCCCTGGCTACAGATACGCAGTATTTT	.	14	TRBV6-5	TRBJ2-3	.
CASSEDGTGYNEQFF	TGTGCCAGCAGTGAAGATGGGACAGGGTACAATGAGCAGTTCTTC	few	15	TRBV2	TRBJ2-1	TRBD1
CASSSTGLETQYF	TGCGCCAGCAGCTCGACAGGGTTGGAGACCCAGTACTTC	.	13	TRBV5-1	TRBJ2-5	TRBD1
CASSARQGAGSPLHF	TGTGCCAGCAGTGCCCGACAGGGGGCGGGTTCACCCCTCCACTTT	.	15	TRBV6-1	TRBJ1-6	TRBD1
CASRGQGALGANVLTF	TGTGCCAGCAGGGGACAGGGGGCGCTCGGGGCCAACGTCCTGACTTTC	.	16	TRBV27	TRBJ2-6	TRBD1
CASSYSKGAGETQYF	TGTGCCAGCAGTTACTCGAAGGGGGCGGGAGAGACCCAGTACTTC	few	15	TRBV6-5	TRBJ2-5	TRBD1
CASSYVGQGGSPLHF	TGTGCCAGCAGCTACGTTGGACAGGGGGGATCACCCCTCCACTTT	.	15	TRBV7-2	TRBJ1-6	TRBD1
CASSDRGNYGYTF	TGTGCCAGCAGTGATCGGGGAAACTATGGCTACACCTTC	few	13	TRBV25-1	TRBJ1-2	.
CASRQTGGKTEAFF	TGTGCCAGCAGGCAGACAGGGGGAAAGACTGAAGCTTTCTTT	few	14	TRBV5-6	TRBJ1-1	TRBD1
CASRRGGKDTEAFF	TGTGCCAGCAGGCGGGGAGGGAAGGACACTGAAGCTTTCTTT	.	14	TRBV7-2	TRBJ1-1	.
CASSQVLAPYEQYF	TGTGCCAGCAGCCAAGTACTAGCCCCCTACGAGCAGTACTTC	few	14	TRBV4-2	TRBJ2-7	.
CASSFGLAGASEQFF	TGCGCCAGCAGCTTCGGACTAGCGGGAGCTAGTGAGCAGTTCTTC	.	15	TRBV5-1	TRBJ2-1	TRBD2
CASSTETGGFADTQYF	TGTGCCAGTAGTACAGAAACAGGGGGTTTCGCAGATACGCAGTATTTT	.	16	TRBV19	TRBJ2-3	TRBD1
CAISLEWEGEAFF	TGTGCCATCAGCCTAGAGTGGGAGGGTGAAGCTTTCTTT	few	13	TRBV10-3	TRBJ1-1	.
CASSEVLGTSGSGETQYF	TGTGCCAGCAGTGAAGTCCTCGGGACTAGCGGGTCAGGTGAGACCCAGTACTTC	.	18	TRBV6-1	TRBJ2-5	TRBD2
CASAFSGTGNNEQFF	TGCGCCAGCGCTTTTAGCGGAACGGGAAACAATGAGCAGTTCTTC	once	15	TRBV5-1	TRBJ2-1	.
CAISSGELDEQYF	TGTGCCATCAGTTCCGGAGAACTAGATGAGCAGTACTTC	.	13	TRBV10-3	TRBJ2-7	.
CASSPPGTGGEQYF	TGTGCCAGCAGCCCACCCGGGACAGGGGGCGAGCAGTACTTC	.	14	TRBV11-2	TRBJ2-7	TRBD1
CASSFGVGKTYEQYF	TGTGCCAGCAGTTTCGGGGTTGGGAAAACCTACGAGCAGTACTTC	.	15	TRBV28	TRBJ2-7	.
CASSLGADLRWGELFF	TGTGCCAGCAGCTTAGGAGCAGATCTACGATGGGGGGAGCTGTTTTTT	.	16	TRBV7-3	TRBJ2-2	.
CAWNGLTGAARTIYF	TGTGCCTGGAATGGTCTTACAGGGGCCGCCCGCACCATATATTTT	.	15	TRBV30	TRBJ1-3	TRBD1
CASSLISVLQDTQYF	TGTGCCAGCAGCTTGATTAGCGTGCTTCAGGATACGCAGTATTTT	.	15	TRBV5-5	TRBJ2-3	.
CSVEDRRGPTGELFF	TGCAGCGTTGAAGATCGAAGGGGGCCTACCGGGGAGCTGTTTTTT	.	15	TRBV29-1	TRBJ2-2	TRBD1
CASTAGQPTDTQYF	TGTGCCAGCACGGCGGGACAGCCCACAGATACGCAGTATTTT	.	14	TRBV2	TRBJ2-3	.
CASSSLAGVFNEQFF	TGTGCCAGCAGCTCACTAGCGGGAGTGTTCAATGAGCAGTTCTTC	.	15	TRBV5-6	TRBJ2-1	TRBD2
CASRILTSGRENEQFF	TGTGCCAGTAGGATCTTGACTAGCGGGAGAGAAAATGAGCAGTTCTTC	.	16	TRBV19	TRBJ2-1	TRBD2
CASSKVKVKGQHTGELFF	TGTGCCAGCAGCAAAGTTAAGGTGAAGGGGCAGCACACCGGGGAGCTGTTTTTT	.	18	TRBV21-1	TRBJ2-2	.
CASSPDPSSYNSPLHF	TGTGCCAGCTCACCTGATCCGAGCTCCTATAATTCACCCCTCCACTTT	.	16	TRBV18	TRBJ1-6	.
CASSQWDRRTYEQYF	TGTGCCAGCAGCCAGTGGGACAGGAGAACCTACGAGCAGTACTTC	.	15	TRBV7-8	TRBJ2-7	TRBD1